The 16 T cell receptor beta chains reported below all come from one sample, sequenced in a study of blood T cell repertoires in COVID-19. Measured with immunoSEQ multiplex PCR; TCRdb has only the in-frame clones, and not every one. The sample includes approximately 400,000 clones, around 87% seen only once; the top ten take about 1.5%. Sequencing input: PBMCs or T cells enriched from blood (not recorded which). The receptors were sampled from a man under 40 who had recovered from COVID-19.

The V and J genes are TRBV7-9 and TRBJ2-5; D not resolved. CDR1 is SEHNR, CDR2 FQNEAQ, per germline (reference sequence). The CDR3 is 12 amino acids. V gave up 3 bases and J gave up 5 bases, with 7 bases separating them. The CDR3 sequence: CASSLTRETQYF. CDR3 nucleotide sequence: TGTGCCAGCAGCTTGACAAGGGAGACCCAGTACTTC.

The rearrangement uses TRBV5-1 and TRBJ1-3, with D tentatively TRBD1 (6 bases). This CDR3 is built from 17 residues. V lost 0 bases and J lost 1, with 14 bases in between. The germline CDR1 and CDR2 sequences are SGHRS and YFSETQ. Here the CDR3 DNA reads TGCGCCAGCAGCTTGGGGGCAGGGGAGTTGTCTGGAAACACCATATATTTT. Translated, it gives CASSLGAGELSGNTIYF.

Concerning this clone: A read error may account for a junction end that differs from germline. J is TRBJ1-2 and V is TRBV6-5; D not resolved. Germline CDR1 reads MNHEY; CDR2 reads SVGAGI. The CDR3 contains 12 residues. The chain's CDR3 is CASSYSNFGYTF. For the CDR3, the DNA is TGTGCCAGCAGTTACTCGAACTTTGGCTACACCTTC.

Concerning this clone itself: This same CDR3 is encoded by further DNA sequences in the sample. V is TRBV9 and J is TRBJ2-3, with TRBD2 identical over 11 bases. The V segment lost 0 bases and the J segment 6 bases; nucleotides outside the gene matches: 6. This CDR3 is 16 amino acids long. Germline values: CDR1 SGDLS, CDR2 YYNGEE. This CDR3 reads CASSVGASGGPDTQYF. The CDR3 region has the DNA TGTGCCAGCAGCGTAGGGGCTAGCGGGGGGCCTGATACGCAGTATTTT.

The table lists this clone with a few counts. This chain joins TRBV10-3 and TRBJ1-3, with D possibly TRBD1 on 6 matching bases. Trimming stripped 3 bases from V and 2 bases from J, with 14 bases between. In germline, CDR1 is ENHRY, CDR2 SYGVKD. This CDR3 region has 16 residues. The CDR3 loop is CAISDPDSLTGNTIYF. The CDR3 DNA is TGTGCCATCAGTGACCCGGACAGCCTTACTGGAAACACCATATATTTT.

The chain employs TRBV9 and TRBJ2-1; no reliable D call. This CDR3 has 14 amino acids. V lost 0 bases and J lost 5, with 9 bases in between. Germline V CDR1 and CDR2: SGDLS, YYNGEE. This chain's CDR3 is CASSVVPSHNEQFF. CDR3 nucleotides: TGTGCCAGCAGCGTAGTTCCGAGCCACAATGAGCAGTTCTTC.

The chain recombines TRBV9 with TRBJ1-5, with a possible D match to TRBD1 (5 bases). The V end lost 0 bases, the J end lost 2 bases, and 9 bases lay between the germline ends. Germline V CDR1 and CDR2: SGDLS, YYNGEE. CDR3 length: 15 residues. This CDR3 is CASSVGQGRNQPQHF. The CDR3 DNA reads as TGTGCCAGCAGCGTAGGGCAGGGCCGCAATCAGCCCCAGCATTTT.

The rearrangement links TRBV5-5 to TRBJ1-6; D not certain. This CDR3 comprises 14 residues. CDR1 and CDR2 (germline): SGHKS, YYEKEE (reference sequence). The V gene lost 2 bases and the J gene lost 5 bases, with 8 bases spanning the gap. The CDR3 sequence: CASSFAGNNSPLHF. The DNA of the CDR3 is TGTGCCAGCAGCTTTGCCGGTAATAATTCACCCCTCCACTTT.

This chain uses TRBV6-5 with TRBJ1-1; D is unclear. V was clipped by 10 bases and J by 4 bases, with 10 bases between them. Germline CDR1 MNHEY, CDR2 SVGAGI. This CDR3 has 11 residues. The CDR3 is CAIWGGTEAFF. CDR3 nucleotides: TGTGCCATCTGGGGAGGCACTGAAGCTTTCTTT.

This chain connects TRBV20-1 to TRBJ1-4; D unresolved. Trimming stripped 3 bases from V and 7 bases from J, with 15 bases between. CDR1 is DFQATT, CDR2 SNEGSKA, per germline (reference sequence). This CDR3 is 14 amino acids long. The chain's CDR3 is CSASVRDRGEKLFF. The CDR3 DNA follows: TGCAGTGCTAGTGTGCGAGATAGAGGTGAAAAACTGTTTTTT.

As for this clone: Other DNA sequences within the sample encode an identical CDR3. V gene TRBV6-5 combines with J gene TRBJ1-5; possibly TRBD1 for D (5 bases). V lost 6 bases to trimming and J lost 0 bases, with 9 bases between them. The CDR3 is made up of 14 amino acids. Germline V gene lookup returns CDR1 MNHEY and CDR2 SVGAGI. The CDR3 region has the DNA TGTGCCAGCAGCCCGACAGATAGCAATCAGCCCCAGCATTTT. Protein product: CASSPTDSNQPQHF.

The chain joins TRBV9 to TRBJ1-5; the match to TRBD1 covers 7 bases. The CDR3 spans 14 residues. The V gene's germline CDR1 is SGDLS and CDR2 YYNGEE. The V and J ends lost 4 bases and 2 bases, in that order; junction bases with no gene match: 3. The CDR3 region is CASSSGQGNQPQHF. The CDR3 coding sequence is TGTGCCAGCAGCTCTGGACAGGGCAATCAGCCCCAGCATTTT.

The chain employs TRBV6-5 and TRBJ1-5, with TRBD1 identical over 7 bases. V trimming: 5 bases; J trimming: 5 bases; junction bases outside the gene matches: 9. Germline CDR1 is MNHEY and CDR2 is SVGAGI. This CDR3 has 15 amino acids. The DNA of the CDR3 is TGTGCCAGCAGTACTCGACAGGGAAGGGATCAGCCCCAGCATTTT. It yields the protein CASSTRQGRDQPQHF.

CDR3 region: CASSGTTVEQFF. CDR3 in DNA: TGTGCCAGCAGTGGGACAACGGTTGAGCAGTTCTTC. This chain joins TRBV11-3 and TRBJ2-1, with D possibly TRBD1 on 6 matching bases. V lost 6 bases and J lost 9, with 12 bases in between. Germline CDR1 reads SGHNT; CDR2 reads YENEEA. This CDR3 comprises 12 residues.

V is TRBV4-2 and J is TRBJ2-1; 7 bases align to TRBD1. The V segment lost 1 base and the J segment 6 bases; nucleotides outside the gene matches: 6. The CDR3 runs to 15 residues. In germline, CDR1 is LGHNA, CDR2 YNFKEQ. The DNA of the CDR3 is TGTGCCAGCAGCCAAGTACAGGGGCAGCTCAATGAGCAGTTCTTC. Amino acid sequence: CASSQVQGQLNEQFF.

The J gene is TRBJ2-5, the V gene TRBV12-5; 7 bases align to TRBD1. CDR3 length: 15 amino acids. Germline loops: CDR1 LGHNT, CDR2 FRNRAP. V dropped 5 bases and J dropped 2; count of bases not matched to a gene: 8. This chain's CDR3 is CASGNRQGVQETQYF. The CDR3 nucleotides read TGTGCTAGTGGTAATCGACAGGGAGTTCAAGAGACCCAGTACTTC. The variable domain in full, completed from reference TRBV12-5 and TRBJ2-5, reads DARVTQTPRHKVTEMGQEVTMRCQPILGHNTVFWYRQTMMQGLELLAYFRNRAPLDDSGMPKDRFSAEMPDATLATLKIQPSEPRDSAVYFCASGNRQGVQETQYFGPGTRLLVL.